This is a list of T cell receptor beta chains from one sample in a study of shared clonotypes between healthy human individuals. Profiling relied on immunoSEQ multiplex PCR, and the TCRdb table lists in-frame clones only, not all of them. The top ten clones hold roughly 1.5% of a sample with about 980,000 clones, about 80% of them seen once. Sequencing input: memory CD4+ T cells sorted from blood. The origin of the receptors is a man younger than 35 in good health. CDR3s include the opening cysteine and the closing phenylalanine or tryptophan. The D gene is left open where the match is weak. For some rows the clone size is stated as once, few or many, or as a class when expanded; others skip it.

j_call: TRBJ1-6
clone_size: .
v_call: TRBV10-2
d_call: .
cdr3_aa: CASSESGGRNNSPLHF
cdr3_nt: TGCGCCAGCAGTGAGTCAGGTGGGAGGAATAATTCACCCCTCCACTTT

j_call: TRBJ1-4
clone_size: .
v_call: TRBV6-1
d_call: .
cdr3_aa: CASNRVLNEKLFF
cdr3_nt: TGTGCCAGCAACAGAGTCTTAAATGAAAAACTGTTTTTT

j_call: TRBJ1-6
clone_size: .
v_call: TRBV30
d_call: .
cdr3_aa: CASLGQGNSPLHF
cdr3_nt: TGTGCCTCCCTCGGGCAGGGAAATTCACCCCTCCACTTT

j_call: TRBJ2-5
clone_size: .
v_call: TRBV10-3
d_call: .
cdr3_aa: CAISGQGPQETQYF
cdr3_nt: TGTGCCATCAGTGGTCAGGGGCCGCAAGAGACCCAGTACTTC

j_call: TRBJ2-1
clone_size: once
v_call: TRBV9
d_call: TRBD1
cdr3_aa: CASSPGQGKGEQFF
cdr3_nt: TGTGCCAGCAGCCCTGGACAGGGGAAAGGAGAGCAGTTCTTC

j_call: TRBJ1-1
clone_size: once
v_call: TRBV28
d_call: TRBD1
cdr3_aa: CASSSRFGTGGPEAFF
cdr3_nt: TGTGCCAGCAGTTCGCGCTTTGGGACAGGGGGTCCTGAAGCTTTCTTT

j_call: TRBJ2-2
clone_size: .
v_call: TRBV27
d_call: TRBD2
cdr3_aa: CASRGGGRNTGELFF
cdr3_nt: TGTGCCAGCAGGGGCGGGGGGAGGAACACCGGGGAGCTGTTTTTT

j_call: TRBJ1-1
clone_size: .
v_call: TRBV11-1
d_call: .
cdr3_aa: CASSLDRQRNTEAFF
cdr3_nt: TGTGCCAGCAGCCTGGACAGACAGCGGAACACTGAAGCTTTCTTT

j_call: TRBJ1-2
clone_size: few
v_call: TRBV6-6
d_call: .
cdr3_aa: CASRQVSSANYGYTF
cdr3_nt: TGTGCCAGCAGACAAGTCTCTTCAGCTAACTATGGCTACACCTTC

j_call: TRBJ1-6
clone_size: .
v_call: TRBV30
d_call: TRBD1
cdr3_aa: CAWSGQADSPLHF
cdr3_nt: TGTGCCTGGAGCGGACAGGCGGATTCACCCCTCCACTTT

j_call: TRBJ2-7
clone_size: few
v_call: TRBV5-1
d_call: TRBD2
cdr3_aa: CARREKGRAGYEQYF
cdr3_nt: TGCGCCAGACGTGAAAAGGGGAGGGCAGGCTACGAGCAGTACTTC

j_call: TRBJ1-2
clone_size: few
v_call: TRBV27
d_call: .
cdr3_aa: CASSFIPPPASYGYTF
cdr3_nt: TGTGCCAGCAGTTTTATCCCCCCCCCAGCTTCCTATGGCTACACCTTC

j_call: TRBJ1-3
clone_size: .
v_call: TRBV5-1
d_call: .
cdr3_aa: CASAPGSFSGNTIYF
cdr3_nt: TGCGCCAGTGCACCCGGCAGTTTTTCTGGAAACACCATATATTTT

j_call: TRBJ1-5
clone_size: few
v_call: TRBV27
d_call: TRBD1
cdr3_aa: CASSPWTQGGSNQPQHF
cdr3_nt: TGTGCCAGCAGCCCTTGGACCCAGGGGGGTAGCAATCAGCCCCAGCATTTT

j_call: TRBJ1-2
clone_size: .
v_call: TRBV5-6
d_call: .
cdr3_aa: CASSSDSWYGYTF
cdr3_nt: TGTGCCAGCAGCTCGGACAGTTGGTATGGCTACACCTTC

j_call: TRBJ1-1
clone_size: few
v_call: TRBV29-1
d_call: TRBD1
cdr3_aa: CSVSGQQNTEAFF
cdr3_nt: TGCAGCGTTTCGGGACAGCAGAACACTGAAGCTTTCTTT

j_call: TRBJ2-2
clone_size: .
v_call: TRBV30
d_call: .
cdr3_aa: CAWTANTGELFF
cdr3_nt: TGTGCCTGGACAGCGAACACCGGGGAGCTGTTTTTT

j_call: TRBJ1-5
clone_size: .
v_call: TRBV7-2
d_call: TRBD1
cdr3_aa: CASSLEDRAGPQHF
cdr3_nt: TGTGCCAGCAGCTTAGAGGACAGGGCAGGGCCCCAGCATTTT